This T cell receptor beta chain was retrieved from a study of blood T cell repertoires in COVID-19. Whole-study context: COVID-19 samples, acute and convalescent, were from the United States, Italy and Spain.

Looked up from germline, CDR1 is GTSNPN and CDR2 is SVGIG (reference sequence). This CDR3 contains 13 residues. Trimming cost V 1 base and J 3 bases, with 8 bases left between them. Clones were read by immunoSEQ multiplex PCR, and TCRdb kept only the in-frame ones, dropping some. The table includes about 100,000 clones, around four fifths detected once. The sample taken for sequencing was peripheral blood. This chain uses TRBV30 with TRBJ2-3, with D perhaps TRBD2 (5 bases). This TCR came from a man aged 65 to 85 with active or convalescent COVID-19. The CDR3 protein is CAWSEGGTDTQYF. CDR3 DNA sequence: TGTGCCTGGAGTGAGGGCGGGACAGATACGCAGTATTTT.